What follows are 20 T cell receptor beta chains derived from one specimen sequenced in a study of blood T cell repertoires in COVID-19. Sequencing used immunoSEQ multiplex PCR; TCRdb keeps in-frame clones, though not all of them. The sample holds 200,000 to 250,000 clones, approximately 84% seen once. The sequencing sample was made of peripheral blood. Receptor source: a man in his fifties with acute or convalescent COVID-19.

The CDR3 region has the DNA TGTGCCTGGAGCGCCGGACAGCAGCCCCAGCATTTT. Translation gives CAWSAGQQPQHF. The chain uses TRBV30 and TRBJ1-5; the D gene is possibly TRBD1 (6 bases). The CDR3 covers 12 residues. V dropped 3 bases and J dropped 7 bases, with 10 bases sitting between them. The germline gives CDR1 GTSNPN, CDR2 SVGIG (reference sequence). Complete variable domain (other parts from reference TRBV30 and TRBJ1-5): SQTIHQWPATLVQPVGSPLSLECTVEGTSNPNLYWYRQAAGRGLQLLFYSVGIGQISSEVPQNLSASRPQDRQFILSSKKLLLSDSGFYLCAWSAGQQPQHFGDGTRLSIL.

This chain uses TRBV18 with TRBJ2-1, with 11 bases matching TRBD2. CDR3 length: 17 amino acids. The germline gives CDR1 KGHSH, CDR2 LQKENI. Losses at the gene ends were 2 bases for V and 3 bases for J; bases not matched to a gene: 6. CDR3 DNA sequence: TGTGCCAGCTCACCAACTCTCGGGACTAGCGGCTACAATGAGCAGTTCTTC. Translated, it gives CASSPTLGTSGYNEQFF. Filled out from reference TRBV18 and TRBJ2-1, the complete variable domain reads NAGVMQNPRHLVRRRGQEARLRCSPMKGHSHVYWYRQLPEEGLKFMVYLQKENIIDESGMPKERFSAEFPKEGPSILRIQQVVRGDSAAYFCASSPTLGTSGYNEQFFGPGTRLTVL.

The chain recombines TRBV11-1 with TRBJ1-3; no clear D gene. This CDR3 spans 13 amino acids. Trimming removed 4 bases from V and 6 bases from J, with 10 bases in between. CDR1 is SGHAT and CDR2 is FQDESV in the germline V gene (reference sequence). CDR3 in amino acids: CASSSAQKNTIYF. As DNA, the CDR3 is TGTGCCAGCAGCTCCGCTCAGAAAAACACCATATATTTT.

Only a few counts were recorded for this clone. The rearrangement joins TRBV3-1 (or the pseudogene TRBV3-2) to TRBJ1-2, with a tentative D call TRBD1 (5 bases). Trimming shortened V by 2 bases and J by 7 bases, and 11 bases separated the two germline ends. Germline V gene lookup returns CDR1 LGHDT and CDR2 YNNKEL (reference sequence). The CDR3 runs to 13 residues. Here the CDR3 DNA reads TGTGCCAGCAGCCAATTGCGGGGGGGTGGCTACACCTTC. Encoded protein: CASSQLRGGGYTF.

V gene TRBV7-9 combines with J gene TRBJ2-7; tentative D call: TRBD2 (6 bases). Per the germline V gene, CDR1 is SEHNR and CDR2 is FQNEAQ (reference sequence). This CDR3 has 14 amino acids. The germline V and J ends were trimmed by 4 bases and 0 bases, with 10 bases remaining between them. The CDR3 protein is CASSSAGISYEQYF. The DNA for the CDR3 is TGTGCCAGCAGCTCCGCGGGGATCTCCTACGAGCAGTACTTC.

This sequence joins TRBV6-2 or TRBV6-3 and TRBJ2-1; D may be TRBD1 (6 bases). The CDR3 loop spans 15 amino acids. Germline V gene sequence: CDR1 MNHEY, CDR2 SVGEGT. V shed 6 bases and J shed 6 bases, with 18 bases lying between them. The CDR3: CASSWGHSQSNEQFF. CDR3 in DNA: TGTGCCAGCAGCTGGGGACATTCTCAGTCCAATGAGCAGTTCTTC.

The V call is TRBV5-1, the J call TRBJ2-2; 9 bases match TRBD1. The length of the CDR3 is 14 residues. The trim removed 4 bases at V and 7 bases at J, leaving 5 bases unmatched. Germline V gene data show CDR1 as SGHRS and CDR2 as YFSETQ. CDR3 coding DNA: TGCGCCAGCAGCCCAACAGGGGGCGGCGGGGAGCTGTTTTTT. Its protein product is CASSPTGGGGELFF.

The J gene is TRBJ1-3, the V gene TRBV6-5; perhaps TRBD1 as D (5 bases). There are 14 residues in the CDR3. Germline V lookup: CDR1 MNHEY, CDR2 SVGAGI. V shed 6 bases and J shed 0 bases, with 9 bases lying between them. The CDR3 is CASRDTYSGNTIYF. CDR3 nucleotide sequence: TGTGCCAGCAGGGACACCTACTCTGGAAACACCATATATTTT.

The chain couples TRBV4-1 to TRBJ2-5, with 12 bases identical to TRBD2. J gave up 0 bases and V 4 bases, and 6 bases lay outside the gene matches. From germline, CDR1 is MGHRA and CDR2 YSYEKL. The CDR3 spans 17 residues. CDR3 DNA: TGCGCCAGCAGCCTGGGACGACTAGCGGGGGACCAAGAGACCCAGTACTTC. It specifies CASSLGRLAGDQETQYF.

This chain uses TRBV5-1 with TRBJ2-2; 8 bases are shared with TRBD1. This CDR3 region has 13 residues. Germline V gene sequence: CDR1 SGHRS, CDR2 YFSETQ. Germline trimming cut 4 bases from V and 6 bases from J; bases unmatched to any gene: 2. CDR3 DNA sequence: TGCGCCAGCAGCCGACAGGGGTCCGGGGAGCTGTTTTTT. Protein: CASSRQGSGELFF.

This sequence joins TRBV18 and TRBJ1-1; 9 nucleotides line up with TRBD1. V lost 3 bases to trimming and J lost 5 bases; unmatched junction nucleotides: 4. Germline CDR1 is KGHSH and CDR2 is LQKENI. The CDR3 extends over 14 amino acids. The CDR3: CASSPGQGFTEAFF. Here the CDR3 DNA reads TGTGCCAGCTCACCTGGACAGGGGTTTACTGAAGCTTTCTTT.

The chain joins TRBV7-2 to TRBJ2-7, with TRBD2 as a possible D gene (6 bases). CDR3 size: 15 residues. V lost 2 bases and J lost 0, with 11 bases in between. Germline CDR1 is SGHTA and CDR2 is FQGNSA. This CDR3 is CASSLFGGDSYEQYF. The DNA of the CDR3 is TGTGCCAGCAGCTTATTCGGCGGGGACTCCTACGAGCAGTACTTC.

The chain couples TRBV7-9 to TRBJ1-2, with TRBD1 identical over 7 bases. There are 15 residues in the CDR3. Per germline, CDR1 SEHNR and CDR2 FQNEAQ (reference sequence). J was trimmed by 4 bases and V by 6 bases; bases with no gene match: 11. CDR3: CASRVPTGPSYGYTF. In DNA, the CDR3 is TGTGCCAGCAGGGTCCCGACAGGGCCTTCCTATGGCTACACCTTC.

This clone has a handful of counts. The chain employs TRBV19 and TRBJ2-2, with a tentative D call TRBD2 (6 bases). CDR1 and CDR2 from the germline V gene are LNHDA and SQIVND (reference sequence). The V end was cut by 1 base, the J end by 7 bases, with 10 bases between. This CDR3 region has 14 residues. CDR3 protein: CASSIAEGYGELFF. CDR3 sequence (DNA): TGTGCCAGTAGTATAGCGGAGGGGTACGGGGAGCTGTTTTTT.

The V and J genes are TRBV27 and TRBJ1-5; 9 positions agree with TRBD1. The CDR3 is 15 amino acids. V dropped 5 bases and J dropped 7; count of bases not matched to a gene: 9. Germline loops: CDR1 MNHEY, CDR2 SMNVEV (reference sequence). The DNA of the CDR3 is TGTGCCAGCAGTCTCAGAGGACAGGGGTTGCAGCCCCAGCATTTT. Protein sequence: CASSLRGQGLQPQHF.

The chain carries TRBV15 and TRBJ2-5, with a tentative D call TRBD2 (6 bases). Germline CDR1 and CDR2: LNHNV and YYDKDF (reference sequence). V was trimmed by 2 bases and J by 5 bases, leaving 18 bases between them. The CDR3 loop spans 16 amino acids. This CDR3 reads CATSRSREILGETQYF. The CDR3 DNA follows: TGTGCCACCAGCAGATCTCGGGAGATACTTGGGGAGACCCAGTACTTC.

V and J are TRBV7-3 and TRBJ2-1, with TRBD2 matching 9 bases. V lost 2 bases to trimming and J lost 8 bases; unmatched junction nucleotides: 7. From germline, CDR1 is SGHTA and CDR2 FQGTGA. The CDR3 totals 15 residues. CDR3 region: CASSLSSGGPYEQFF. The CDR3 DNA reads TGTGCCAGCAGCTTATCCAGCGGGGGGCCCTATGAGCAGTTCTTC. The complete variable domain, with remaining parts taken from reference TRBV7-3 and TRBJ2-1, reads GAGVSQTPSNKVTEKGKYVELRCDPISGHTALYWYRQSLGQGPEFLIYFQGTGAADDSGLPNDRFFAVRPEGSVSTLKIQRTERGDSAVYLCASSLSSGGPYEQFFGPGTRLTVL.

This clone has more than one count but fewer than ten. The chain has TRBV14 and TRBJ1-1, with TRBD1 matching 8 bases. CDR3 length equals 16 residues. Trimming cost V 4 bases and J 2 bases; bases outside gene matches: 9. CDR1 SGHDN and CDR2 FVKESK come from the germline V gene. The CDR3 nucleotides read TGTGCCAGCAGCCCCTGGACAGGGCTTAAAAACACTGAAGCTTTCTTT. It is translated as CASSPWTGLKNTEAFF.

This clone was counted once. This chain joins TRBV5-5 and TRBJ1-1, with TRBD1 matching 10 bases. V was pared by 0 bases and J by 1 base, with 3 bases of the junction left unmatched. Germline V gene data show CDR1 as SGHKS and CDR2 as YYEKEE (reference sequence). This CDR3 contains 16 residues. CDR3 sequence reads: CASSLGQGAGNTEAFF. CDR3 in DNA: TGTGCCAGCAGCTTGGGACAGGGGGCCGGGAACACTGAAGCTTTCTTT. Supplemented by reference TRBV5-5 and TRBJ1-1, the full variable domain reads DAGVTQSPTHLIKTRGQQVTLRCSPISGHKSVSWYQQVLGQGPQFIFQYYEKEERGRGNFPDRFSARQFPNYSSELNVNALLLGDSALYLCASSLGQGAGNTEAFFGQGTRLTVV.

This rearrangement joins TRBV6-5 to TRBJ1-4; D is perhaps TRBD1 (6 bases). V was cut by 0 bases and J by 5 bases, with 13 bases left in between. This CDR3 region has 16 residues. CDR1 is MNHEY, CDR2 SVGAGI, per germline. CDR3 sequence reads: CASSYSYRQENEKLFF. In nucleotides, the CDR3 is TGTGCCAGCAGTTACTCATATAGACAGGAAAATGAAAAACTGTTTTTT.